Sequencing of this T cell receptor beta chain was carried out in a study of cytomegalovirus exposure and HLA in healthy donors. Across the study: Around 79 million unique TCRs, all from HLA-typed donors, were included in an early release of the data. Study-wide results and caveats: The study assumed roughly uniform donor sequencing depth for presence/absence analyses. Later analysis showed TCR association rates varying by HLA locus, highest for DRB1 and lowest for HLA-C.

The PCR was carried out with 60 Vbeta primers and 13 Jbeta primers. TCRdb's table, derived via immunoSEQ multiplex PCR, lists solely in-frame clones and lacks some. The sample lists some 150,000 clones; 70% to 85% were seen once. A word on this clone: Its antigen is not known.

The source material was PBMCs. The TCR originated in a woman aged 25 to 39 in good health and CMV-seronegative.

The CDR3 DNA sequence: TGCAGCGTTGAACTTCGGGGAAGGGACTATGGCTACACCTTC. Translation: CSVELRGRDYGYTF. This chain joins TRBV29-1 and TRBJ1-2; D remains ambiguous. V was clipped by 2 bases and J by 3 bases, with 13 bases between them. CDR3 length equals 14 residues. The V gene's germline CDR1 is SQVTM and CDR2 ANQGSEA.